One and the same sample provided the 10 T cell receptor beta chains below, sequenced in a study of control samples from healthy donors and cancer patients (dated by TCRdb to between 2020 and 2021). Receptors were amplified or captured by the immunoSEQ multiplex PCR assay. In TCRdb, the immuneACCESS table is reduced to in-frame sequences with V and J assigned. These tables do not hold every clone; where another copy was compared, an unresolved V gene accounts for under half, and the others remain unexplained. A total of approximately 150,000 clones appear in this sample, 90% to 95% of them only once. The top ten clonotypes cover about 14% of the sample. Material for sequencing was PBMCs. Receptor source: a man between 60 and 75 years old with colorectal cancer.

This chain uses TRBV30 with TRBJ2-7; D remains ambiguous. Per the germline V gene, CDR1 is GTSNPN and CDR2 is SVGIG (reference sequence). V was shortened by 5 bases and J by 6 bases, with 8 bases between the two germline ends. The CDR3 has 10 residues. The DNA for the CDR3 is TGTGCCTGGGGGGAAGGCGAGCAGTACTTC. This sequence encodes CAWGEGEQYF.

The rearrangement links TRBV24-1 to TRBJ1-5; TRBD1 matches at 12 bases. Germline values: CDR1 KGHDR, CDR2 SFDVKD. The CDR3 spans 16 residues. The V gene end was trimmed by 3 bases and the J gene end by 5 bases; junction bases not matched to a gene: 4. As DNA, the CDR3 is TGTGCCACCAGTGATAGGGACAGGGGGCGAGATCAGCCCCAGCATTTT. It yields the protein CATSDRDRGRDQPQHF.

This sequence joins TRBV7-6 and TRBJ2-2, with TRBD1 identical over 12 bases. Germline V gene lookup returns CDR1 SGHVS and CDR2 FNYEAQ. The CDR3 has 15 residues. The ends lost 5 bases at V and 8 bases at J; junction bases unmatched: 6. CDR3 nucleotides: TGTGCCAGCAGCCTTGGGACAGGGGGCATTGGGGAGCTGTTTTTT. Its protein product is CASSLGTGGIGELFF.

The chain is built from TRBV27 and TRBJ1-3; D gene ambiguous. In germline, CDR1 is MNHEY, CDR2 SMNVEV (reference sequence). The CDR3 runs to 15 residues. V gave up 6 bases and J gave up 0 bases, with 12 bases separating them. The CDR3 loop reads CASSRTGYSGNTIYF. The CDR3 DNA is TGTGCCAGCAGCCGGACCGGCTACTCTGGAAACACCATATATTTT.

The CDR3 coding sequence is TGTGCCAGCAGCCGCAGGACCGGGACAGGGCGGGACGAGCAGTACTTC. This codes for CASSRRTGTGRDEQYF. The chain uses TRBV7-9 and TRBJ2-7; 9 nucleotides match TRBD1. From germline, CDR1 is SEHNR and CDR2 FQNEAQ (reference sequence). Trimming at V came to 5 bases and at J to 5 bases, leaving 13 bases not matched to a gene. This CDR3 is 16 amino acids long.

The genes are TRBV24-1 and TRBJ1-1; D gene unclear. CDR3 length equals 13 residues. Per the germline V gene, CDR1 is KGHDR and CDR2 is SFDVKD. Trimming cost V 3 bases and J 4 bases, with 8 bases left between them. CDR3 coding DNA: TGTGCCACCAGTGATCGACGGGGCACTGAAGCTTTCTTT. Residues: CATSDRRGTEAFF.

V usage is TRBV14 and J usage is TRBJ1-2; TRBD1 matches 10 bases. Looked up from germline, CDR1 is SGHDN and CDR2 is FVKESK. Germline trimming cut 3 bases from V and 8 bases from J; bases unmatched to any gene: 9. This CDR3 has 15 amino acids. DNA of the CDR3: TGTGCCAGCAGCCAGCCCGGGACAGGGGCCAACGGCTACACCTTC. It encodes CASSQPGTGANGYTF.

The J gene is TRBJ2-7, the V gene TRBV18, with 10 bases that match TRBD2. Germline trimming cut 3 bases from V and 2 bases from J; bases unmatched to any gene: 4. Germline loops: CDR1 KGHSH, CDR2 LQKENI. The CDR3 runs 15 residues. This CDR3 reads CASSPPSGGPYEQYF. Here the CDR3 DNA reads TGTGCCAGCTCACCCCCTAGCGGGGGCCCCTACGAGCAGTACTTC.

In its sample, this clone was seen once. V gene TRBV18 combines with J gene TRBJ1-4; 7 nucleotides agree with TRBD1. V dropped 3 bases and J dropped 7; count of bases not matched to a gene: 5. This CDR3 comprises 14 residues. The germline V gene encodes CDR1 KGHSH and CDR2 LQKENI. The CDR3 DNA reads TGTGCCAGCTCACCGATCGGGGACAGTGAAAAACTGTTTTTT. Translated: CASSPIGDSEKLFF.

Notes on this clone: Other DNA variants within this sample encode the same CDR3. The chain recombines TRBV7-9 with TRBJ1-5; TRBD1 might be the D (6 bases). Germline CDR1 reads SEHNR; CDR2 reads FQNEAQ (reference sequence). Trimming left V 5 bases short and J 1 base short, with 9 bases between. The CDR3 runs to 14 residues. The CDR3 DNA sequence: TGTGCCAGCAGCGCAGGACAGAGCAATCAGCCCCAGCATTTT. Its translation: CASSAGQSNQPQHF.